Reported below is one T cell receptor (beta chain). Its antigen remains unidentified. The junction and the germline gene differ at one end; a read error may be behind it. Addition of a universal primer site occurred through template switching, and cDNA carried unique molecular identifiers. TCRdb recomputed calls from the 5' RACE reads with MiXCR, one row per CDR3 protein. The repertoire includes about 920,000 distinct CDR3 sequences, 9% to 15% of them detected once, and about 1.5% sits in the top ten. The data stem from a study of identical twins. General observations from the study: The same donors were not followed; conclusions instead depended on cross-sectional statistical analysis. For cord blood, abundant beta clonotypes had fewer insertions, unlike memory repertoires, which showed none.

The CDR3 totals 17 residues. CDR1 is DFQATT and CDR2 is SNEGSKA in the germline V gene (reference sequence). Everyone who gave samples was a healthy Caucasian. The data were also submitted as part of a second study, on yellow fever vaccine responses in identical twins.

This receptor was obtained from a woman younger than 30 in good health. The gene calls are TRBV20-1 and TRBJ2-3, with 12 bases that match TRBD2. Sequencing was carried out using PBMCs. The CDR3 region is CCARVSASGRAVDTQYF. The CDR3 DNA reads as TGCTGTGCTAGAGTTAGTGCTAGCGGGAGGGCCGTGGATACGCAGTATTTT.